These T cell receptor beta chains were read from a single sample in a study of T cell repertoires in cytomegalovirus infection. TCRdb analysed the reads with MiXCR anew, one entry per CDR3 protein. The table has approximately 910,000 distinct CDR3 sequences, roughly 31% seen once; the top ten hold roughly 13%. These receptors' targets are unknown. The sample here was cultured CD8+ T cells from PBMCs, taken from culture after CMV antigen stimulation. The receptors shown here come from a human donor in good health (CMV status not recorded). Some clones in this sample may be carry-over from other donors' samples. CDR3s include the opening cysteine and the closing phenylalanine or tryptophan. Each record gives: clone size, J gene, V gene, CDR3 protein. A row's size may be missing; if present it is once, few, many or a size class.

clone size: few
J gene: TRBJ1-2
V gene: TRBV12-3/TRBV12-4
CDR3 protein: CASSANRDRGLYGYTF

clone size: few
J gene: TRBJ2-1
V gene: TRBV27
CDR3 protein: CASGLAEYNEQFF

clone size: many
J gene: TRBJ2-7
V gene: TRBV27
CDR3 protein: CASSLGNEQYF

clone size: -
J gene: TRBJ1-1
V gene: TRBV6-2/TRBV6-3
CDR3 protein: CASRFGITEAFF

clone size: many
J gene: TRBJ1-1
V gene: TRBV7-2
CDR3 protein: CASSSAGVGLGTEAFF

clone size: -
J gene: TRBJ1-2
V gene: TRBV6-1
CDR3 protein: CASTLVEGNGYTF

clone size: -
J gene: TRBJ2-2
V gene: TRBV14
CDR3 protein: CASSQVSKNTGELFF

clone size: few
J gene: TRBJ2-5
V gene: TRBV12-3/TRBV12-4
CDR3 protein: CASTFSVETKTRQETQYF

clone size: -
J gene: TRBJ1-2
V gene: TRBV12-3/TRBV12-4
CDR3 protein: CASSSTGTGGGYGYTF

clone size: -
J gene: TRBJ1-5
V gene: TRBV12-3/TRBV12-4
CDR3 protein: CASSDRTNQPQHF

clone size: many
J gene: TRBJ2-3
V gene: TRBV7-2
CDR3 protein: CASSFLFTSPLTDTQYF

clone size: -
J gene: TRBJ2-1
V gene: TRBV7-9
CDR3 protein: CASSLGPGENYNEQFF

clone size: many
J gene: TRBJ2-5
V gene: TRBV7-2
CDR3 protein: CASSLLYTWGRTKYGGQETQYF

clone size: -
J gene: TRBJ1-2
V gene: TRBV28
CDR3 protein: CASRAEGVYGYTF

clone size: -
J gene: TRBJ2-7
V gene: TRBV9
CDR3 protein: CASSGDREGYEQYF

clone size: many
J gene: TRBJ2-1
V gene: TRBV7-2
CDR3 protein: CASSYSSGGFYNEQFF

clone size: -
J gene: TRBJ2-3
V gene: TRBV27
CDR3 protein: CASSSPWAGGHTDTQYF

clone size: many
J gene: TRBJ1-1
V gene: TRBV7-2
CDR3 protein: CASSLRTVMNTEAFF

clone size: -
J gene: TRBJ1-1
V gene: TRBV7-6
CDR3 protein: CASSPAYGTEAFF

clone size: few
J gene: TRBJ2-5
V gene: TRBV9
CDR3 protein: CASSVVDRARETQYF

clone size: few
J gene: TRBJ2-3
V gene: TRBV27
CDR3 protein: CASRYGQSRTDTQYF

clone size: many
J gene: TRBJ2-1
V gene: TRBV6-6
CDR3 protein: CASSYRRRGGPATYNEQFF

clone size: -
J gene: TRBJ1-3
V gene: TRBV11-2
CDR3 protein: CASRLTRPGDTIYF

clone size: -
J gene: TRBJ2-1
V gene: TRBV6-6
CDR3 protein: CASSYFTSDRGGGEQFF

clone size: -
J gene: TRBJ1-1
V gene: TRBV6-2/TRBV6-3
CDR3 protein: CASSYLGMSTEAFF

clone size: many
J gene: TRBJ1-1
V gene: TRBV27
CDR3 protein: CASSLPRGEAFF

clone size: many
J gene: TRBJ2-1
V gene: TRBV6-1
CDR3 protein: CASRTGTSNDEQFF

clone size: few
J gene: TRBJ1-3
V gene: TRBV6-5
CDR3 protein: CASSYWEIPRPGNTIYF

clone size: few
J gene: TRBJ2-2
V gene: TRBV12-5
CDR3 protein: CASGFGGGATGELFF

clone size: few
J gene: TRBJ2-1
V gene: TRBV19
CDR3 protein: CASSIGDPAYNEQFF

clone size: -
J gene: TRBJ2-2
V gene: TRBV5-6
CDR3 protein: CASSQEEVGELFF

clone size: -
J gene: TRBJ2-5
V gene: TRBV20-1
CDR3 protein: CSARGPGLAIQTQYF

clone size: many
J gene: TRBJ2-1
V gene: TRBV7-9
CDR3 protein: CASSLAGGRYNEQFF

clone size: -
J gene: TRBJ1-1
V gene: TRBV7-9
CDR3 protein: CASSSLSSWGTEAFF

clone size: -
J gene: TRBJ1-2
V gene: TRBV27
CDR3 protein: CASSRDSFDYGYTF

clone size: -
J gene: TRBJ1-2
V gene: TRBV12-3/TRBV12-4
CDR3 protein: CASSGTGGFYGYTF

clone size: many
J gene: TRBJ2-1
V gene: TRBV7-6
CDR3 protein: CASSLEQNNEQFF

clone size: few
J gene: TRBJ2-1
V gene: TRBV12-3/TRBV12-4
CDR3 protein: CASSFRTYEQFF